Here is one T cell receptor beta chain with its context. A multiplex PCR was run with 60 Vbeta primers and 13 Jbeta primers. Generated by immunoSEQ multiplex PCR, the TCRdb table keeps only in-frame clones and is missing some. There are roughly 100,000 clones in the sample; over 65% occur only once, and approximately 2.8% lies in the top ten. This entry belongs to a study of cytomegalovirus exposure and HLA in healthy donors. There are 13 residues in the CDR3. V shed 0 bases and J 6 bases; nucleotides not matched to a gene: 2. The germline V gene has CDR1 SGDLS and CDR2 YYNGEE. The sequenced material came from PBMCs. The rearrangement joins TRBV9 to TRBJ2-7, with 8 bases identical to TRBD1. This sequence was found in a man aged 40-55 years in good health and CMV-seronegative. CDR3 loop: CASSVAGGFEQYF. For the CDR3, the DNA is TGTGCCAGCAGCGTAGCAGGGGGCTTCGAGCAGTACTTC.